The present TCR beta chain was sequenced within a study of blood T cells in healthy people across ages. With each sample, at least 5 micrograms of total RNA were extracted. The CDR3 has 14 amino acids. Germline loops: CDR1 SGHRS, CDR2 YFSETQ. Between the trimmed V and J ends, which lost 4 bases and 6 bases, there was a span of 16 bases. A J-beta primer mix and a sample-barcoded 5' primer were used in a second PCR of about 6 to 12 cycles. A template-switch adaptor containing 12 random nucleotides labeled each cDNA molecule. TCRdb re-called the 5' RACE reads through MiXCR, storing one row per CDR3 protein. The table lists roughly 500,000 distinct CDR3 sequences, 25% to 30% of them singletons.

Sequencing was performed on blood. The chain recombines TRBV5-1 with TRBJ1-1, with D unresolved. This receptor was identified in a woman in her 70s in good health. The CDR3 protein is CASSPSGHGAEAFF. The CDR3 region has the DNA TGCGCCAGCAGCCCCTCCGGCCACGGCGCTGAAGCTTTCTTT.